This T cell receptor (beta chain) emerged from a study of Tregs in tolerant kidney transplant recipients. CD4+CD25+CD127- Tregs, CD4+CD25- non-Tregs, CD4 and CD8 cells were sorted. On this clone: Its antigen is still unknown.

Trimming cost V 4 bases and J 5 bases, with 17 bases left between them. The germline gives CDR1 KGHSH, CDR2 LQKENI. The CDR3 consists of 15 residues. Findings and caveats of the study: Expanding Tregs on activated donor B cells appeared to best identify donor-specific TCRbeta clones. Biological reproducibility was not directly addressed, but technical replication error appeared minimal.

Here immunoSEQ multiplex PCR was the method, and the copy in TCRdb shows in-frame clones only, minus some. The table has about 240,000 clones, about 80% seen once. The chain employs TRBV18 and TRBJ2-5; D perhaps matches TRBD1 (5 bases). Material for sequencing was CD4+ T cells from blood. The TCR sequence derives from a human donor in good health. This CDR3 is CASSRWGTVAETQYF. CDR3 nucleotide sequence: TGTGCCAGCTCACGATGGGGCACGGTGGCGGAGACCCAGTACTTC.